The rows below give T cell receptor beta chains drawn from one sample of a study of T cells in Graves' hyperthyroidism and ophthalmopathy. TCRdb passed the multiplex PCR reads through MiXCR, listing each CDR3 protein once. The sample carries about 600,000 distinct CDR3 sequences, roughly 16% recorded once. The sequencing sample was made of blood. Source of these receptors: a woman aged 40 to 50 with Graves' ophthalmopathy. CDR3s include the opening cysteine and the closing phenylalanine or tryptophan. Each record gives: J gene, V gene, CDR3 length, CDR3 protein.

TRBJ2-7 | TRBV4-1 | 14 | CASSQGTMGYEQYF
TRBJ1-2 | TRBV6-1 | 12 | CASRGASWSYTF
TRBJ1-1 | TRBV12-3/TRBV12-4 | 14 | CASTWDTLNTEAFF
TRBJ2-3 | TRBV7-9 | 16 | CASSSPLAGGTDTQYF
TRBJ1-6 | TRBV20-1 | 13 | CSAREVQGGPLHF
TRBJ2-3 | TRBV9 | 15 | CASSVAQGGVDTQYF
TRBJ1-2 | TRBV9 | 15 | CASSVEGSPNYGYTF
TRBJ2-2 | TRBV2 | 16 | CASRGGPEANTGELFF
TRBJ1-4 | TRBV20-1 | 14 | CSAPTGPTNEKLFF
TRBJ1-4 | TRBV2 | 13 | CASTGKGSEKLFF
TRBJ1-6 | TRBV2 | 16 | CASSYYLGQINSPLHF
TRBJ2-3 | TRBV7-2 | 13 | CASSLAKTDTQYF
TRBJ2-1 | TRBV20-1 | 18 | CSARETLGLAGGANEQFF
TRBJ2-7 | TRBV6-1 | 17 | CASSESGRSGSSYEQYF
TRBJ1-5 | TRBV6-6 | 13 | CASSYSDRGEQHF
TRBJ2-4 | TRBV5-1 | 15 | CASSPGVLAKNIQYF
TRBJ2-1 | TRBV11-2 | 15 | CASSPEGGLFHEQFF
TRBJ2-5 | TRBV2 | 14 | CASKAGARQETQYF
TRBJ2-5 | TRBV5-1 | 17 | CASSGVTSGSSVETQYF
TRBJ1-1 | TRBV2 | 15 | CASSEGDSELTEAFF
TRBJ1-1 | TRBV29-1 | 12 | CSVEVFDSEAFF
TRBJ2-5 | TRBV11-2 | 17 | CASSSVHASGADWTQYF
TRBJ2-1 | TRBV15 | 16 | CATSRGGGSGYNEQFF
TRBJ1-5 | TRBV6-1 | 16 | CASSGIQGLRNQPQHF
TRBJ1-2 | TRBV7-9 | 17 | CASSLSAGSTGSYGYTF
TRBJ1-4 | TRBV11-1 | 15 | CASSARLNRVEKLFF
TRBJ1-2 | TRBV12-3/TRBV12-4 | 13 | CASSDLTGLGYTF
TRBJ1-1 | TRBV12-3/TRBV12-4 | 14 | CASTSALQGTEAFF
TRBJ2-7 | TRBV28 | 12 | CASSQNSYEQYF